Shown below are 2 T cell receptor beta chains from a single sample sequenced in a study of shared clonotypes between healthy human individuals. Only in-frame clones appear in the TCRdb table, and some are missing; sequencing was by immunoSEQ multiplex PCR. The sample includes roughly 660,000 clones, 90% of them seen just once. Sequenced input: memory CD8+ T cells from PBMCs. This sample's subset: CD45RO+ cells pooled with CCR7-negative TemRA cells. Receptors originate from a man aged 18 to 35 in good health. Some clones in this sample may be carry-over from other donors' samples.

V is TRBV28 and J is TRBJ1-1, with no clear D. Trimming pared 3 bases from V and 1 base from J, leaving 9 bases between. CDR3 size: 14 residues. The germline V gene encodes CDR1 MDHEN and CDR2 SYDVKM. The CDR3 region is CASSFFQENTEAFF. The CDR3 DNA is TGTGCCAGCAGTTTCTTTCAGGAGAACACTGAAGCTTTCTTT.

The chain carries TRBV28 and TRBJ2-7; D uncertain. The CDR3 contains 13 residues. Deletions cut 5 bases from V and 10 bases from J, with 18 bases between. Germline V gives CDR1 MDHEN, CDR2 SYDVKM. The CDR3 is CASSISRLTFQYF. CDR3 DNA sequence: TGTGCCAGCAGTATCTCCAGGCTTACGTTCCAGTACTTC.